This T cell receptor beta chain comes out of a study of cytomegalovirus exposure and HLA in healthy donors. Vbeta (60) and Jbeta (13) primers were used in the PCR. The repertoire was sequenced with immunoSEQ multiplex PCR; TCRdb's copy has only in-frame clones and lacks some. The table includes about 80,000 clones, approximately 75% detected once. CDR1 SGHTA and CDR2 FQGNSA come from the germline V gene. CDR3 length: 15 residues. Unmatched junction bases numbered 4, after V lost 1 base and J lost 3 bases. Material: PBMCs. This clonotype was sampled from a woman in her thirties or forties in good health and CMV-seronegative. The chain recombines TRBV7-2 with TRBJ2-7; 9 bases line up with TRBD2. CDR3 nucleotide sequence: TGTGCCAGCAGCTTAGTTACTAGCGGGTACTACGAGCAGTACTTC. Its protein is CASSLVTSGYYEQYF.